Below, 20 T cell receptor beta chains from the same sample are listed, as sequenced in a study of beta chain features in type 1 diabetes. Study-wide results and limits: Shortening that was moderate but significant affected the TCRB CDR3s of Type 1 diabetes patients in all four CD4+ subsets.

Since all of the isolated RNA was reverse transcribed, expressed TCRB transcripts were what got sequenced. Clones were sequenced by immunoSEQ multiplex PCR, and TCRdb holds only the in-frame ones, with some missing. Among hundreds of thousands of clones listed, around 15% were seen once. Their target antigens are unknown. The sample was naive CD4+ T cells from blood. These receptors were obtained from a young man with type 1 diabetes.

The chain links TRBV27 to TRBJ2-7, with 14 positions matching TRBD2. Germline assignment: CDR1 MNHEY and CDR2 SMNVEV (reference sequence). V gave up 6 bases and J gave up 5 bases; unmatched junction bases: 3. This CDR3 is 14 amino acids long. CDR3 in DNA: TGTGCCAGCAGGAGACTAGCGGGGGGGCACGAGCAGTACTTC. Translation: CASRRLAGGHEQYF.

The chain employs TRBV11-2 and TRBJ1-2, with D tentatively TRBD1 (5 bases). There are 14 residues in the CDR3. Germline V CDR1 and CDR2: SGHAT, FQNNGV. V was pared by 0 bases and J by 3 bases, with 8 bases between. For the CDR3, the DNA is TGTGCCAGCAGCTTAGAAGGGACGTACTATGGCTACACCTTC. Amino acids: CASSLEGTYYGYTF.

With respect to this clone: The sample contains more than one DNA sequence encoding this CDR3. This chain connects TRBV6-5 to TRBJ2-3; possibly TRBD1 for D (6 bases). This CDR3 spans 15 amino acids. Germline CDR1 reads MNHEY; CDR2 reads SVGAGI. Between the trimmed V and J ends, which lost 0 bases and 1 base, there was a span of 8 bases. CDR3 sequence reads: CASSYSAGGTDTQYF. DNA of the CDR3: TGTGCCAGCAGTTACTCCGCAGGGGGCACAGATACGCAGTATTTT.

This rearrangement joins TRBV30 to TRBJ2-5; 13 bases agree with TRBD2. CDR3 size: 12 residues. V shed 4 bases, J shed 11 bases, and the junction held 4 bases outside the gene matches. Germline V gives CDR1 GTSNPN, CDR2 SVGIG (reference sequence). CDR3 amino acids: CAWTTSGGSQYF. The CDR3 bases are TGTGCCTGGACGACTAGCGGGGGGTCGCAGTACTTC.

V is TRBV29-1 and J is TRBJ1-6; TRBD1 matches 10 bases. This CDR3 has 13 residues. Looked up from germline, CDR1 is SQVTM and CDR2 is ANQGSEA. V trimming: 6 bases; J trimming: 10 bases; junction bases outside the gene matches: 6. CDR3 sequence: CSVRQGANSPLHF. The CDR3 DNA is TGCAGCGTCCGACAGGGGGCGAACTCACCCCTCCACTTT.

This chain uses TRBV30 with TRBJ2-7; a possible D gene is TRBD2 (5 bases). CDR3 length equals 13 residues. Trimming removed 2 bases from V and 3 bases from J, with 11 bases in between. CDR1 and CDR2 from the germline V gene are GTSNPN and SVGIG (reference sequence). The CDR3: CAWSTGLDYEQYF. DNA for the CDR3: TGTGCCTGGAGTACGGGGTTAGACTACGAGCAGTACTTC. The full variable domain, completed using reference TRBV30 and TRBJ2-7, is SQTIHQWPATLVQPVGSPLSLECTVEGTSNPNLYWYRQAAGRGLQLLFYSVGIGQISSEVPQNLSASRPQDRQFILSSKKLLLSDSGFYLCAWSTGLDYEQYFGPGTRLTVT.

This clone appeared a few times. The rearrangement uses TRBV2 and TRBJ2-7; 8 positions agree with TRBD1. Losses at the gene ends were 8 bases for V and 6 bases for J; bases not matched to a gene: 15. The CDR3 length is 15 residues. Germline assignment: CDR1 SNHLY and CDR2 FYNNEI. The CDR3 DNA reads as TGTGCCAGCGTAATAAAGCCCTCAACAGGGGGCGAGCAGTACTTC. This translates into CASVIKPSTGGEQYF.

A few counts support this clone. The chain combines TRBV6-4 with TRBJ1-1, with D possibly TRBD1 on 6 matching bases. Deletions cut 4 bases from V and 4 bases from J, with 16 bases between. CDR1 is MRHNA, CDR2 SNTAGT, per germline. CDR3 length equals 15 residues. DNA for the CDR3: TGTGCCAGCAGTGTCCAGGGACAAATCGGCACTGAAGCTTTCTTT. Translation gives CASSVQGQIGTEAFF.

The chain combines TRBV2 with TRBJ2-7, with D maybe TRBD2 (5 bases). CDR3 length: 12 amino acids. Germline V gene data show CDR1 as SNHLY and CDR2 as FYNNEI. V shed 4 bases and J shed 3 bases, with 7 bases lying between them. The CDR3 is CASSVGSYEQYF. The CDR3 DNA reads TGTGCCAGCAGTGTAGGGAGCTACGAGCAGTACTTC. The full variable domain, rest sourced from reference TRBV2 and TRBJ2-7, is EPEVTQTPSHQVTQMGQEVILRCVPISNHLYFYWYRQILGQKVEFLVSFYNNEISEKSEIFDDQFSVERPDGSNFTLKIRSTKLEDSAMYFCASSVGSYEQYFGPGTRLTVT.

The chain carries TRBV28 and TRBJ1-5; D remains unclear. Germline CDR1 reads MDHEN; CDR2 reads SYDVKM. Trimming shortened V by 2 bases and J by 3 bases, and 11 bases separated the two germline ends. The CDR3 has 15 residues. CDR3 protein: CASSLHGQNNQPQHF. The CDR3 DNA reads TGTGCCAGCAGTTTACACGGCCAGAACAATCAGCCCCAGCATTTT.

Only a few counts were recorded for this clone. The chain joins TRBV30 to TRBJ1-2; tentative D call: TRBD1 (6 bases). In germline, CDR1 is GTSNPN, CDR2 SVGIG (reference sequence). V lost 0 bases to trimming and J lost 4 bases, with 15 bases between them. This CDR3 has 15 residues. CDR3 region: CAWSVGPTGLYGYTF. For the CDR3, the DNA is TGTGCCTGGAGTGTAGGGCCGACAGGCCTCTATGGCTACACCTTC.

The table lists this clone with a count of one. This sequence joins TRBV18 and TRBJ1-5; TRBD1 might be the D (6 bases). This CDR3 region has 17 residues. The V end lost 3 bases, the J end lost 5 bases, and 20 bases lay between the germline ends. Per the germline V gene, CDR1 is KGHSH and CDR2 is LQKENI. CDR3 in amino acids: CASSPSGAGEGDQPQHF. The DNA of the CDR3 is TGTGCCAGCTCACCCTCCGGGGCAGGGGAGGGCGATCAGCCCCAGCATTTT.

The V call is TRBV5-1, the J call TRBJ2-7; tentative D call: TRBD2 (6 bases). V lost 3 bases and J lost 6, with 16 bases in between. The CDR3 length is 14 residues. In germline, CDR1 is SGHRS, CDR2 YFSETQ. The CDR3 spells CASSSLGGVGEQYF. The CDR3 DNA follows: TGCGCCAGCAGCTCCCTCGGGGGAGTGGGCGAGCAGTACTTC.

This clone was detected only a few times. The rearrangement links TRBV29-1 to TRBJ2-4; D is undetermined. The CDR3 is 11 residues long. Germline V CDR1 and CDR2: SQVTM, ANQGSEA. Trimming removed 8 bases at V and 6 bases at J, with 11 bases between. CDR3 residues: CSLRLSNIQYF. Here the CDR3 DNA reads TGCAGCCTCCGTTTATCAAACATTCAGTACTTC. The full variable domain, with the rest looked up from reference TRBV29-1 and TRBJ2-4, is SAVISQKPSRDICQRGTSLTIQCQVDSQVTMMFWYRQQPGQSLTLIATANQGSEATYESGFVIDKFPISRPNLTFSTLTVSNMSPEDSSIYLCSLRLSNIQYFGAGTRLSVL.

Only a few counts were recorded for this clone. The chain uses TRBV7-3 and TRBJ2-2, with a possible D match to TRBD2 (6 bases). The CDR3 is made up of 15 amino acids. Trimming took 5 bases from V and 4 from J, leaving 14 bases between them. Looked up from germline, CDR1 is SGHTA and CDR2 is FQGTGA. CDR3 loop: CASSHGGAGTGELFF. CDR3 nucleotides: TGTGCCAGCAGCCACGGCGGGGCGGGCACCGGGGAGCTGTTTTTT.

This sequence joins TRBV6-1 and TRBJ2-1; a possible D gene is TRBD1 (6 bases). Trimming removed 1 base from V and 16 bases from J, with 17 bases in between. The CDR3 extends over 13 amino acids. Germline-derived CDR1 and CDR2 are MNHNS and SASEGT. CDR3 nucleotide sequence: TGTGCCAGCAGTGAAGAGCCGGCAGCAGGGGAATTCTTC. This encodes CASSEEPAAGEFF.

V is TRBV4-2 and J is TRBJ2-4; 10 nucleotides agree with TRBD2. The length of the CDR3 is 18 residues. Germline CDR1 is LGHNA and CDR2 is YNFKEQ. V shed 4 bases and J 3 bases; nucleotides not matched to a gene: 12. In nucleotides, the CDR3 is TGTGCCAGCAGCCCAGAGATGAGCGGGGGGGCCGTCAAAAACATTCAGTACTTC. This sequence encodes CASSPEMSGGAVKNIQYF.

Concerning this clone itself: One junction end disagrees with the germline gene, perhaps due to a read error. The chain couples TRBV13 to TRBJ2-1; TRBD2 matches at 8 bases. Looked up from germline, CDR1 is PRHDT and CDR2 is FYEKMQ (reference sequence). This CDR3 contains 13 residues. The CDR3 DNA reads TGTGCCAGCAGCCTTCCCATCGGGGGGGCGGTGCTCTTC. Protein product: CASSLPIGGAVLF.

The table lists this clone with a few counts. The same CDR3 is also encoded by other DNA sequences in this sample. The chain has TRBV7-2 and TRBJ2-7; unclear D gene. The V and J ends lost 5 bases and 1 base respectively, with 9 bases between them. Per the germline V gene, CDR1 is SGHTA and CDR2 is FQGNSA. This CDR3 has 13 amino acids. The CDR3 here is CASSLVRSYEQYF. The CDR3 DNA follows: TGTGCCAGCAGCCTCGTGCGGTCCTACGAGCAGTACTTC. Based on the CDR3 plus reference TRBV7-2 and TRBJ2-7, the full variable domain is GAGVSQSPSNKVTEKGKDVELRCDPISGHTALYWYRQSLGQGLEFLIYFQGNSAPDKSGLPSDRFSAERTGGSVSTLTIQRTQQEDSAVYLCASSLVRSYEQYFGPGTRLTVT.

This clone was picked up a small number of times. The V gene is TRBV5-1, the J gene TRBJ2-2, with D unresolved. V shed 1 base and J shed 4 bases, with 8 bases lying between them. The CDR3 has 14 amino acids. The germline V gene encodes CDR1 SGHRS and CDR2 YFSETQ. The CDR3 DNA reads TGCGCCAGCAGCTTGTCCTTCGGCACCGGGGAGCTGTTTTTT. Its translation is CASSLSFGTGELFF.